These 11 T cell receptor beta chains originate from one sample sequenced in a study of blood T cell repertoires in COVID-19. Produced via immunoSEQ multiplex PCR; TCRdb's table is partial and in-frame only. The table has roughly 200,000 clones, around 90% seen once; the top ten hold more than 2%. Sequencing input: PBMCs or T cells enriched from blood (not recorded which). These receptors all come from a woman aged 30 to 39 who had recovered from COVID-19.

The V gene is TRBV2, the J gene TRBJ1-4; D not resolved. Looked up from germline, CDR1 is SNHLY and CDR2 is FYNNEI. The CDR3 length is 12 residues. With 5 bases removed from V and 10 bases from J, the gap between germline ends came to 11 bases. This CDR3 reads CASSINSAKLFF. The CDR3 DNA reads as TGTGCCAGCAGTATAAACTCTGCAAAACTGTTTTTT.

The V call is TRBV6-2 or TRBV6-3, the J call TRBJ2-7; TRBD1 is a possible D gene (6 bases). The CDR3 is 15 residues long. V was trimmed by 6 bases and J by 1 base, leaving 16 bases between them. Germline V gene lookup returns CDR1 MNHEY and CDR2 SVGEGT. CDR3 region: CASSPGTLQSYEQYF. Here the CDR3 DNA reads TGTGCCAGCAGCCCCGGGACACTCCAGTCCTACGAGCAGTACTTC.

The gene calls are TRBV5-1 and TRBJ2-7; D call uncertain. The CDR3 has 15 residues. V lost 0 bases and J 4 bases, leaving 14 bases between the germline ends. Germline values: CDR1 SGHRS, CDR2 YFSETQ. CDR3 bases: TGCGCCAGCAGCTTGGAACGGGTTGGCGCTTACGAGCAGTACTTC. Translation: CASSLERVGAYEQYF.

The chain employs TRBV4-3 and TRBJ2-3; TRBD2 matches 10 bases. This CDR3 region has 16 residues. CDR1 and CDR2 (germline): LGHNA, YSLEER. The V gene end was trimmed by 3 bases and the J gene end by 5 bases; junction bases not matched to a gene: 8. The CDR3 region is CASSQSLAGVRDTQYF. The CDR3 nucleotides are TGCGCCAGCAGCCAGAGCCTAGCGGGAGTGCGAGATACGCAGTATTTT.

The chain links TRBV5-4 to TRBJ2-1; 14 bases are shared with TRBD2. The CDR3 runs to 18 residues. Germline V gene sequence: CDR1 SGHNT, CDR2 YYREEE (reference sequence). J gave up 0 bases and V 3 bases, and 5 bases lay outside the gene matches. CDR3 DNA: TGTGCCAGCAGCTCGGGACTAGCGGGAGTCGGCTCCTACAATGAGCAGTTCTTC. Translating gives CASSSGLAGVGSYNEQFF.

V gene TRBV6-5 combines with J gene TRBJ1-4, with no clear D. V was shortened by 10 bases and J by 7 bases, with 19 bases between the two germline ends. CDR1 and CDR2 from the germline V gene are MNHEY and SVGAGI. This CDR3 comprises 14 residues. CDR3 loop: CATAGLALAEKLFF. CDR3 in DNA: TGTGCCACTGCCGGGTTAGCCCTAGCTGAAAAACTGTTTTTT.

This CDR3 reads CASSQPGQGTGETQYF. CDR3 in DNA: TGTGCCAGCAGCCAACCTGGACAGGGAACAGGGGAGACCCAGTACTTC. This chain links TRBV4-2 with TRBJ2-5; 8 bases are shared with TRBD1. The CDR3 consists of 16 residues. Germline CDR1 is LGHNA and CDR2 is YNFKEQ. Unmatched junction bases numbered 10, after V lost 2 bases and J lost 5 bases.

J is TRBJ2-3 and V is TRBV7-2, with unresolved D. The germline gives CDR1 SGHTA, CDR2 FQGNSA. The germline V and J ends were trimmed by 4 bases and 2 bases, with 13 bases remaining between them. The CDR3 runs 15 residues. The CDR3 reads CASSSVTPNTDTQYF. For the CDR3, the DNA is TGTGCCAGCAGCTCGGTGACTCCCAACACAGATACGCAGTATTTT.

The chain carries TRBV4-1 and TRBJ2-1; 12 nucleotides align to TRBD2. The CDR3 has 16 amino acids. Germline V lookup: CDR1 MGHRA, CDR2 YSYEKL. Unmatched junction bases numbered 7, after V lost 4 bases and J lost 6 bases. CDR3 DNA: TGCGCCAGCAGCCCCCGGACTAGCGGGATGGTCAATGAGCAGTTCTTC. Translating it yields CASSPRTSGMVNEQFF.

For this clone: One end of the junction fails to match germline, which may point to a read error. This chain connects TRBV7-9 to TRBJ1-1, with 8 bases identical to TRBD1. The CDR3 is 12 amino acids. CDR1 and CDR2 (germline): SEHNR, FQNEAQ (reference sequence). CDR3 in DNA: TGTGCCAGCAGCCGCGACAGGGGAGGGGATTACTTT. Its translation: CASSRDRGGDYF.

J is TRBJ2-5 and V is TRBV7-2; 7 bases match TRBD1. From germline, CDR1 is SGHTA and CDR2 FQGNSA. V was clipped by 3 bases and J by 1 base; unmatched bases: 2. The length of the CDR3 is 14 residues. CDR3 sequence (DNA): TGTGCCAGCAGCTTGAGGACAGGCCAAGAGACCCAGTACTTC. The encoded protein is CASSLRTGQETQYF.